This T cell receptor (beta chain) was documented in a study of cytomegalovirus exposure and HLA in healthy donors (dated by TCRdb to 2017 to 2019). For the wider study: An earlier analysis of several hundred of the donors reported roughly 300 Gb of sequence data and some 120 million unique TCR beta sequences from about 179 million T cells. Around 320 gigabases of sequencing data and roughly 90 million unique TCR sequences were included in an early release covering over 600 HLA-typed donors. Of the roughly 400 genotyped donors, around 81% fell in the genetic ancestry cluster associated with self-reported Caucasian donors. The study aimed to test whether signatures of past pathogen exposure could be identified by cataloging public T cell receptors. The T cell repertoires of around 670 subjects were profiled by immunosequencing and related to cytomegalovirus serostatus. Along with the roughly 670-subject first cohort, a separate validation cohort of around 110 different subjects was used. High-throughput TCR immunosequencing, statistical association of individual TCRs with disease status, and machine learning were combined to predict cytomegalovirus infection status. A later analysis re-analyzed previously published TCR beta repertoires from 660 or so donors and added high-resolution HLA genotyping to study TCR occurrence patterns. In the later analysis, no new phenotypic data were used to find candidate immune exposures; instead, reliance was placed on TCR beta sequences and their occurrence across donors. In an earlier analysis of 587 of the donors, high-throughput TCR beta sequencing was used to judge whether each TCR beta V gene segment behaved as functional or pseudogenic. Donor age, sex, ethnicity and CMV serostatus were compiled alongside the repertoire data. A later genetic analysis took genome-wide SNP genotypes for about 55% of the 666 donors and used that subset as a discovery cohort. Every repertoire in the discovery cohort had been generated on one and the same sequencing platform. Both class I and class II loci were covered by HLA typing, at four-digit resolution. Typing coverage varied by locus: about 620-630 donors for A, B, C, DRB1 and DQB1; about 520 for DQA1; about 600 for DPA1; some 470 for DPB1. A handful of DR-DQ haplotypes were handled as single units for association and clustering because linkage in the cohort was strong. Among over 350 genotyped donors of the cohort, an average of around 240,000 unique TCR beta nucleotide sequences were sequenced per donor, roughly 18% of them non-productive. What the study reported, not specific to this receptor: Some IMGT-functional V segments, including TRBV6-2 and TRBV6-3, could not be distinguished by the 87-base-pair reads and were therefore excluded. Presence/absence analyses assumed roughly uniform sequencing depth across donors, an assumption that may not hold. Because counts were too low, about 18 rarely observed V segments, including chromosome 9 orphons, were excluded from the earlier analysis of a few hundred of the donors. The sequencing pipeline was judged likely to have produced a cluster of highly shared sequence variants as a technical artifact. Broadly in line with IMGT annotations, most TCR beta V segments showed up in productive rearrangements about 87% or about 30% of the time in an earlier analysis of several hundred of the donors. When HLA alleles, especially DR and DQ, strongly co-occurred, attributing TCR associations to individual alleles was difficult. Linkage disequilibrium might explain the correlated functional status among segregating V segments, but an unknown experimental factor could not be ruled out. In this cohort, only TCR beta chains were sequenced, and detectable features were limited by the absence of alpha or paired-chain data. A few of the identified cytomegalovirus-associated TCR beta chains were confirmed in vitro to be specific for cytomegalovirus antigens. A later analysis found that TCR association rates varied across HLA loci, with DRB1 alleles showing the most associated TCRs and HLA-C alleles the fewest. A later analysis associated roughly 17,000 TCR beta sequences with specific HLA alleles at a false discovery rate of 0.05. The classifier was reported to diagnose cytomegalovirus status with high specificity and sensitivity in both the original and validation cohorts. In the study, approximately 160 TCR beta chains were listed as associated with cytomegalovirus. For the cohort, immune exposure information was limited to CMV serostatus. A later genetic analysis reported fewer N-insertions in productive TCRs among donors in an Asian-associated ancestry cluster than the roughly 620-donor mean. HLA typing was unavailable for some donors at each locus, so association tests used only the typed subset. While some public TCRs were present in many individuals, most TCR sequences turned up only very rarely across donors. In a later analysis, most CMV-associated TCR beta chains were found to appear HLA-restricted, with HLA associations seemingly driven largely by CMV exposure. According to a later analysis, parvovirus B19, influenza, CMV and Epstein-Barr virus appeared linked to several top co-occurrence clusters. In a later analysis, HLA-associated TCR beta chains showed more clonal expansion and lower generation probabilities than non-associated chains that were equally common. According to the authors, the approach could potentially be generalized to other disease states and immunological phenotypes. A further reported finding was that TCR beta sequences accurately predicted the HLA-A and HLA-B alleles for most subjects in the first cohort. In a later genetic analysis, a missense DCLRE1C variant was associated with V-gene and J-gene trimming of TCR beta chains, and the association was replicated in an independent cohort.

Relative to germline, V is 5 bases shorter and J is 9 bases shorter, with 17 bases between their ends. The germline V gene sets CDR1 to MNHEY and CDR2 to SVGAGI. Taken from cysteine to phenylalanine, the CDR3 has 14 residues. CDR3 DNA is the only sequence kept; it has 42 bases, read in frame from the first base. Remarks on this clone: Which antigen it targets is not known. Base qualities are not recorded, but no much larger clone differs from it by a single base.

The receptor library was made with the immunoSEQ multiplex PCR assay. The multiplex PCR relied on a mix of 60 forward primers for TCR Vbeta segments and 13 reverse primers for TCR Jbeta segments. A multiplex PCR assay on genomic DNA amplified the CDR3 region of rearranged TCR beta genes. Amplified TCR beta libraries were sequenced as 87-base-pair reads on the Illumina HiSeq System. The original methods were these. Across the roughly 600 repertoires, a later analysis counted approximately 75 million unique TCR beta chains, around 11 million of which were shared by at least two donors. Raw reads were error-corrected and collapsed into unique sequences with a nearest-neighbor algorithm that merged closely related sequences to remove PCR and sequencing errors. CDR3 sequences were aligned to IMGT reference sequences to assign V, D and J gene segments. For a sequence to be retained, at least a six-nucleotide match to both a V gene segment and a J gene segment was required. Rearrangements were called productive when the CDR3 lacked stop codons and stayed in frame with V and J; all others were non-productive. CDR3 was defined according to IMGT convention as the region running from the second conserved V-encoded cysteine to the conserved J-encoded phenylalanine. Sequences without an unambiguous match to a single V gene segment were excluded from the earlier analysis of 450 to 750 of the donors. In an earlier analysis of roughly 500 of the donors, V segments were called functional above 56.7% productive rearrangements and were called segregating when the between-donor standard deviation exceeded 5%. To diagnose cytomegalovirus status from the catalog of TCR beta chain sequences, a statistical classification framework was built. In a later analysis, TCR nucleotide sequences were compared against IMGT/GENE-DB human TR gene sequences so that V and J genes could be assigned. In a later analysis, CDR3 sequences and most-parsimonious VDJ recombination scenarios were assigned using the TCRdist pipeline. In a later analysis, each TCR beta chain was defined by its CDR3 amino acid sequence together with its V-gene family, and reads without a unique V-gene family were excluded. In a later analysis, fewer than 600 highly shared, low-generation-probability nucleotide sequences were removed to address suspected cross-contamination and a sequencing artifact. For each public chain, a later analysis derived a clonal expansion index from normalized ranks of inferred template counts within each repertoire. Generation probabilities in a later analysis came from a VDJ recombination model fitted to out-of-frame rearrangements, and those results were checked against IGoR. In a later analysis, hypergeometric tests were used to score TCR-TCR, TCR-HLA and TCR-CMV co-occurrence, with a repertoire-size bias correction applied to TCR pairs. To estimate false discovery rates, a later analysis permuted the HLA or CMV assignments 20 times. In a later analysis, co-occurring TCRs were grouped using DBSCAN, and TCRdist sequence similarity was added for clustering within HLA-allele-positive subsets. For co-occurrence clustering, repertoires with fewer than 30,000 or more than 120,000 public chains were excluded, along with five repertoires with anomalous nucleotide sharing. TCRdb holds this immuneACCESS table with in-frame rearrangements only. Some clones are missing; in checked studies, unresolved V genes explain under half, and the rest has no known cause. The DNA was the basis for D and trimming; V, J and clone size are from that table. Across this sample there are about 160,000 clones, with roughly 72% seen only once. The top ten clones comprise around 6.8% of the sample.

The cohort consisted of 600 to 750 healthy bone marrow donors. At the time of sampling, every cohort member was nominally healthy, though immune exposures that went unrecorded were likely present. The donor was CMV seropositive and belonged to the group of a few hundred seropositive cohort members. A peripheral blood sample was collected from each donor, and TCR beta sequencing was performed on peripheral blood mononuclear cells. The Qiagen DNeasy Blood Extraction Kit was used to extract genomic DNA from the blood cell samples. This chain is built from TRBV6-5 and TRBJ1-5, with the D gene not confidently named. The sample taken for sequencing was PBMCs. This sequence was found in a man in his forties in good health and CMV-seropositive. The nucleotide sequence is TGTGCCAGCAGTACTAAGACGGGGATCGGGCCCCAGCATTTT. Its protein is CASSTKTGIGPQHF.